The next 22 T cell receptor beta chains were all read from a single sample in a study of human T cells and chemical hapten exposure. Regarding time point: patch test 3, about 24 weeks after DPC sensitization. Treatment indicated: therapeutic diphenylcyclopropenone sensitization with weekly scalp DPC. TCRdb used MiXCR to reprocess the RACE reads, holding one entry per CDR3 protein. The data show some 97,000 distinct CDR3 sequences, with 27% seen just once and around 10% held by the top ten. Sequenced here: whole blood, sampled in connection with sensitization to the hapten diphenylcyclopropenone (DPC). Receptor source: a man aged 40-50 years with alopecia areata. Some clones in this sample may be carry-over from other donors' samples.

CDR3 nucleotide sequence: TGCAGTGCTTCGGGACGAAGCCACTACAATGAGCAGTTCTTC. Translated, it gives CSASGRSHYNEQFF. The V gene is TRBV20-1, the J gene TRBJ2-1; either TRBD1 or TRBD2 may supply D (5 bases each). Germline V CDR1 and CDR2: DFQATT, SNEGSKA (reference sequence). Trimming stripped 5 bases from V and 3 bases from J, with 14 bases between. The CDR3 extends over 14 amino acids.

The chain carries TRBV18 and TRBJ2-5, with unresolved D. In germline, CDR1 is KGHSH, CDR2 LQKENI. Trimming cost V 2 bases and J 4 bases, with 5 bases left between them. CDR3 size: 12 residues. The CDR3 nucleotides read TGTGCCAGCTCACCAATCGCAGAGACCCAGTACTTC. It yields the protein CASSPIAETQYF.

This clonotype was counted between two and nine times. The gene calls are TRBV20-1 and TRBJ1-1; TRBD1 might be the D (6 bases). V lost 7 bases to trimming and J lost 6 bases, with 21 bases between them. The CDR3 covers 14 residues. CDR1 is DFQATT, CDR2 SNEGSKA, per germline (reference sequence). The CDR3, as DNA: TGCAGTGGAAGGGCAGGGGCCAGGGGAGCTGAAGCTTTCTTT. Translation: CSGRAGARGAEAFF.

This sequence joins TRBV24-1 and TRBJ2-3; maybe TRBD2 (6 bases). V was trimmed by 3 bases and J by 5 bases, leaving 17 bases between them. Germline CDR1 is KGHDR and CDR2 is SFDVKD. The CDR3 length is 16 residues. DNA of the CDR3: TGTGCCACCAGTGATCGTTCTACGGGAGCTGGAGATACGCAGTATTTT. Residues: CATSDRSTGAGDTQYF.

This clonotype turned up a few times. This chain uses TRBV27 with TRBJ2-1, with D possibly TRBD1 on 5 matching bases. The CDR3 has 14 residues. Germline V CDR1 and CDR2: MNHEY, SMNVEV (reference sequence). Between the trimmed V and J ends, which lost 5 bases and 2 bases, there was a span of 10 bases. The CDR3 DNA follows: TGTGCCAGCAGTCTTCAGGACACCTACAATGAGCAGTTCTTC. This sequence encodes CASSLQDTYNEQFF.

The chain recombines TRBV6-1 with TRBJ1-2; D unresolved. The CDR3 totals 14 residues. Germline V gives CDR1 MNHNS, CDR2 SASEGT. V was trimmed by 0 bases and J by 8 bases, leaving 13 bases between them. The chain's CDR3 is CASSEARSIRGYTF. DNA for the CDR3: TGTGCCAGCAGTGAAGCTCGTAGCATCCGAGGCTACACCTTC.

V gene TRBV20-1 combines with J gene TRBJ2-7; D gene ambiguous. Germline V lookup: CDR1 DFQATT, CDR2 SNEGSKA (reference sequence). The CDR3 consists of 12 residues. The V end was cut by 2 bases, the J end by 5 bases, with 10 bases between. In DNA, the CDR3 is TGCAGTGCTAGATTCCCCCCCCACGAGCAGTACTTC. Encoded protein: CSARFPPHEQYF.

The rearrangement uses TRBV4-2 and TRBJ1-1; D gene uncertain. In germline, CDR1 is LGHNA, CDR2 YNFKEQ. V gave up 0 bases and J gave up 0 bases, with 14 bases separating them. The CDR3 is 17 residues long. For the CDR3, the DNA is TGTGCCAGCAGCCAAGATTCGGTCGATGGGATGAACACTGAAGCTTTCTTT. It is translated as CASSQDSVDGMNTEAFF.

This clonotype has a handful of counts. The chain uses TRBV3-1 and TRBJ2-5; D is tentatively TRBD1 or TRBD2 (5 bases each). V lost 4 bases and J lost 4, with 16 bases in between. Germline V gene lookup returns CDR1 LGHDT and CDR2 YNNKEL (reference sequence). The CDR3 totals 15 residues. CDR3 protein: CASSPYPGHRETQYF. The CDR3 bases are TGTGCCAGCAGCCCCTACCCGGGGCATCGAGAGACCCAGTACTTC.

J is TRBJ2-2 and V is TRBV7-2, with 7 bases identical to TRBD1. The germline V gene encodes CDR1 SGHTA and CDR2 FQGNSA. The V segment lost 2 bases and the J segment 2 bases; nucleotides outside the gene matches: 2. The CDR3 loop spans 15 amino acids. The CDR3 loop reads CASSLRGRNTGELFF. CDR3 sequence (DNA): TGTGCCAGCAGCTTAAGGGGGCGCAACACCGGGGAGCTGTTTTTT.

The CDR3, as DNA: TGTGCCAGCGGCAGGCAGGCCTACGAGCAGTACTTC. Its translation is CASGRQAYEQYF. The chain combines TRBV6-2 or TRBV6-3 with TRBJ2-7, with D unresolved. The CDR3 extends over 12 amino acids. Germline V gives CDR1 MNHEY, CDR2 SVGEGT. Between the trimmed V and J ends, which lost 8 bases and 2 bases, there was a span of 10 bases.

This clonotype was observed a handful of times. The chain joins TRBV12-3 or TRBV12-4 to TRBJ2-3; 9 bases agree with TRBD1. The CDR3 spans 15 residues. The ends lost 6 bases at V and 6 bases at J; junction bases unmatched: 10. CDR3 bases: TGTGCCAGCAGGACGGGGACAGGGTGGTCGGATACGCAGTATTTT. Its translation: CASRTGTGWSDTQYF.

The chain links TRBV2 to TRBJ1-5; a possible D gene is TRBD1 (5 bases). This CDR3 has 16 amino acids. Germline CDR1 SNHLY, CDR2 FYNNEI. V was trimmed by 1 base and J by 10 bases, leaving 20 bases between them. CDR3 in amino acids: CASSEGGISAWLPQHF. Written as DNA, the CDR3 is TGTGCCAGCAGTGAAGGGGGGATTTCAGCCTGGCTCCCCCAGCATTTT.

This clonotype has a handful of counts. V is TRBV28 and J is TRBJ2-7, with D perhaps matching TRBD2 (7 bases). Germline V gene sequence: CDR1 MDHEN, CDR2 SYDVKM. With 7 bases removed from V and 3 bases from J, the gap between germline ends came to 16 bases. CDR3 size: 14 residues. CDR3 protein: CASTGGLANYEQYF. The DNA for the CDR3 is TGTGCCAGCACCGGGGGGCTAGCTAACTACGAGCAGTACTTC.

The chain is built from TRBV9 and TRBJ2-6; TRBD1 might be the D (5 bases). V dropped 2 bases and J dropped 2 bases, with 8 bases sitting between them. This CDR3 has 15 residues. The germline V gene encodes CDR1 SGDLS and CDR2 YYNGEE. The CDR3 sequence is CASSVAGTGANVLTF. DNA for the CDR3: TGTGCCAGCAGCGTCGCAGGGACTGGGGCCAACGTCCTGACTTTC.

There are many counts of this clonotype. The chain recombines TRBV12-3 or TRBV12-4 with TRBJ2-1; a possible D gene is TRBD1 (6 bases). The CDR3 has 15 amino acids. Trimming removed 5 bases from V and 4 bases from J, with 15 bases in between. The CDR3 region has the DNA TGTGCCAGCAGTCCCCCGACAGGTGTGTACAATGAGCAGTTCTTC. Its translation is CASSPPTGVYNEQFF.

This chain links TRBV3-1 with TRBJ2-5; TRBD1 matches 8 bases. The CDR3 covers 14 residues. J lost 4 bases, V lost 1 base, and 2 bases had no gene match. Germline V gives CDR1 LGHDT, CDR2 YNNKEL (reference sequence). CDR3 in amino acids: CASSQGQGIETQYF. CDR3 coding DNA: TGTGCCAGCAGCCAAGGACAGGGGATAGAGACCCAGTACTTC.

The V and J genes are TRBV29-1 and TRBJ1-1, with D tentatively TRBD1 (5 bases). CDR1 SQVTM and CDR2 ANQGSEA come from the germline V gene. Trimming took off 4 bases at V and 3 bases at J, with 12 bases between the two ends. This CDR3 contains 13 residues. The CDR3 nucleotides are TGCAGCGTTGTAACAGGCGAGGACACTGAAGCTTTCTTT. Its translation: CSVVTGEDTEAFF.

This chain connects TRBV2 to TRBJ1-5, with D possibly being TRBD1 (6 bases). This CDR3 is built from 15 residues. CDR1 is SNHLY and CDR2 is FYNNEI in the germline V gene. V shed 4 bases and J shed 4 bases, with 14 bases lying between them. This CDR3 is CASSAWKGGNQPQHF. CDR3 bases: TGTGCCAGCAGTGCCTGGAAAGGGGGAAATCAGCCCCAGCATTTT. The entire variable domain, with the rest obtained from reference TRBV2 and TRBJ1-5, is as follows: EPEVTQTPSHQVTQMGQEVILRCVPISNHLYFYWYRQILGQKVEFLVSFYNNEISEKSEIFDDQFSVERPDGSNFTLKIRSTKLEDSAMYFCASSAWKGGNQPQHFGDGTRLSIL.

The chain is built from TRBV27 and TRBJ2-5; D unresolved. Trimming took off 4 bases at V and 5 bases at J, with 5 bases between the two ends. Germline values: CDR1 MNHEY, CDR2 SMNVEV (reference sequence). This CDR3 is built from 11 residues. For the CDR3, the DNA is TGTGCCAGCAGTTGTGGTGAGACCCAGTACTTC. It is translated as CASSCGETQYF.

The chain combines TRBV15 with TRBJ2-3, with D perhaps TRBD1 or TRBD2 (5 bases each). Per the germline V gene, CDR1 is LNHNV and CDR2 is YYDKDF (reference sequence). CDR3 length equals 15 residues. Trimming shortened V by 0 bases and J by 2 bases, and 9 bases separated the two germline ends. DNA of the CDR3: TGTGCCACCAGCAGAGATCGGGACCCCACAGATACGCAGTATTTT. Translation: CATSRDRDPTDTQYF.

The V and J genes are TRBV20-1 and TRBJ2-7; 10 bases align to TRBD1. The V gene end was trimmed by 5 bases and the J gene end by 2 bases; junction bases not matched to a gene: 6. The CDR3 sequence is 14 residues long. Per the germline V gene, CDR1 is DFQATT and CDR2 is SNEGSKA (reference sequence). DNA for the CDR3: TGCAGTGCTCCGGGACAGGGGCGCGCCTACGAGCAGTACTTC. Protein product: CSAPGQGRAYEQYF.